A single sample is the source of the 16 T cell receptor beta chains below, sequenced in a study of blood T cell repertoires in COVID-19. Clones were sequenced by immunoSEQ multiplex PCR, and TCRdb holds only the in-frame ones, with some missing. Among around 94,000 clones, roughly nine tenths were seen once, and the ten largest hold roughly 2%. Material: peripheral blood. The source is a man in his fifties with active COVID-19.

The chain uses TRBV6-5 and TRBJ2-7; maybe TRBD2 (5 bases). V was shortened by 0 bases and J by 6 bases, with 9 bases between the two germline ends. CDR3 size: 13 residues. The V gene's germline CDR1 is MNHEY and CDR2 SVGAGI. CDR3 sequence (DNA): TGTGCCAGCAGTTACTCCGGGGAGAGCGAGCAGTACTTC. Amino acids: CASSYSGESEQYF.

This chain uses TRBV30 with TRBJ2-7, with 8 positions matching TRBD1. The CDR3 is 15 amino acids. Germline assignment: CDR1 GTSNPN and CDR2 SVGIG (reference sequence). V dropped 0 bases and J dropped 1; count of bases not matched to a gene: 5. CDR3 nucleotide sequence: TGTGCCTGGAGTGTTCGACAGGGGTGGTCCTACGAGCAGTACTTC. It yields the protein CAWSVRQGWSYEQYF.

J is TRBJ1-1 and V is TRBV2; 10 nucleotides align to TRBD1. Germline lookup yields CDR1 SNHLY and CDR2 FYNNEI. The V and J ends lost 8 bases and 3 bases, in that order; junction bases with no gene match: 6. The CDR3 contains 14 residues. For the CDR3, the DNA is TGTGCCAGCGGACGGACAGGGGGGTACACTGAAGCTTTCTTT. Translated: CASGRTGGYTEAFF.

The J gene is TRBJ1-3, the V gene TRBV20-1; D not resolved. V was trimmed by 3 bases and J by 3 bases, leaving 9 bases between them. Germline assignment: CDR1 DFQATT and CDR2 SNEGSKA (reference sequence). This CDR3 comprises 13 residues. CDR3 protein: CSASWPVGNTIYF. DNA of the CDR3: TGCAGTGCTAGTTGGCCAGTTGGAAACACCATATATTTT.

This clone was detected only once. The CDR3 DNA reads TGTGCCAGCAGCTTAGGACAGAACTCCGGCTACACCTTC. Its protein is CASSLGQNSGYTF. The rearrangement uses TRBV7-2 and TRBJ1-2, with D maybe TRBD1 (5 bases). Between the trimmed V and J ends, which lost 1 base and 8 bases, there was a span of 11 bases. The CDR3 extends over 13 amino acids. Germline values: CDR1 SGHTA, CDR2 FQGNSA.

The rearrangement uses TRBV4-2 and TRBJ2-3, with TRBD2 identical over 12 bases. Germline V gives CDR1 LGHNA, CDR2 YNFKEQ. There are 17 residues in the CDR3. Losses at the gene ends were 1 base for V and 1 base for J; bases not matched to a gene: 3. The CDR3 DNA follows: TGTGCCAGCAGCCAAGGTTCTAGCGGGGGGGGCACAGATACGCAGTATTTT. It yields the protein CASSQGSSGGGTDTQYF.

The CDR3 DNA is TGCAGCTTCCAGAGAGGGGGCGCGGAAGGCTACACCTTC. Amino acids: CSFQRGGAEGYTF. The rearrangement uses TRBV29-1 and TRBJ1-2; 7 positions match TRBD1. Per the germline V gene, CDR1 is SQVTM and CDR2 is ANQGSEA. V was pared by 8 bases and J by 8 bases, with 14 bases of the junction left unmatched. The CDR3 covers 13 residues.

The chain has TRBV9 and TRBJ2-3, with 13 bases fitting TRBD2. The CDR3 is 13 amino acids. The trim removed 5 bases at V and 14 bases at J, leaving 8 bases unmatched. The V gene's germline CDR1 is SGDLS and CDR2 YYNGEE. The CDR3 region is CASSGGLAGRLYF. As DNA, the CDR3 is TGTGCCAGCAGTGGGGGACTAGCGGGGCGGTTGTATTTT.

The sample holds one count of this clone. The chain uses TRBV11-2 and TRBJ2-1; weak D call: TRBD2 (6 bases). The CDR3 extends over 17 amino acids. Germline assignment: CDR1 SGHAT and CDR2 FQNNGV. Between the trimmed V and J ends, which lost 3 bases and 0 bases, there was a span of 15 bases. The CDR3 DNA follows: TGTGCCAGCAGCTTCACTCCTCGGGGGAGCTCCTACAATGAGCAGTTCTTC. It yields the protein CASSFTPRGSSYNEQFF.

This sequence joins TRBV7-9 and TRBJ1-4, with TRBD1 matching 8 bases. The CDR3 consists of 14 residues. J was trimmed by 5 bases and V by 5 bases; bases with no gene match: 4. Germline V gives CDR1 SEHNR, CDR2 FQNEAQ (reference sequence). The CDR3: CASSRDRTNEKLFF. In DNA, the CDR3 is TGTGCCAGCAGCAGGGACAGGACGAATGAAAAACTGTTTTTT.

This rearrangement joins TRBV18 to TRBJ1-5; possible D gene TRBD1, 6 bases. Trimming shortened V by 3 bases and J by 3 bases, and 12 bases separated the two germline ends. Germline CDR1 and CDR2: KGHSH and LQKENI. The CDR3 spans 15 residues. This chain's CDR3 is CASSPGRGANQPQHF. DNA for the CDR3: TGTGCCAGCTCACCGGGGAGGGGGGCCAATCAGCCCCAGCATTTT.

Regarding this clone: The junction shows a germline mismatch at one end, possibly a read error. At the DNA level, this CDR3 is encoded by other sequences in the same sample as well. The chain has TRBV5-4 and TRBJ1-4; TRBD1 aligns across 7 bases. The CDR3 contains 15 residues. Germline lookup yields CDR1 SGHNT and CDR2 YYREEE (reference sequence). The CDR3 DNA reads as TGCGCCAGCAGCTGGGCGGCAGGGGGGAATGAAAAACTGTTTTTT. Protein sequence: CASSWAAGGNEKLFF.

The CDR3 loop reads CASSLARNGYTF. The CDR3 DNA is TGTGCCAGCAGCTTAGCCAGGAATGGCTACACCTTC. J is TRBJ1-2 and V is TRBV7-2; D remains unclear. Germline V CDR1 and CDR2: SGHTA, FQGNSA. The CDR3 runs 12 residues. The ends were cut back, 0 bases at V and 6 bases at J, with 5 bases in the middle. Based on the CDR3 plus reference TRBV7-2 and TRBJ1-2, the full variable domain is GAGVSQSPSNKVTEKGKDVELRCDPISGHTALYWYRQSLGQGLEFLIYFQGNSAPDKSGLPSDRFSAERTGGSVSTLTIQRTQQEDSAVYLCASSLARNGYTFGSGTRLTVV.

The chain is built from TRBV7-9 and TRBJ2-7, with a tentative D call TRBD1 (6 bases). V gave up 4 bases and J gave up 0 bases, with 16 bases separating them. Germline CDR1 and CDR2: SEHNR and FQNEAQ (reference sequence). CDR3 length equals 16 residues. The CDR3 DNA is TGTGCCAGCAGCTCCTTCCGGGACACGGTCTCCTACGAGCAGTACTTC. Encoded protein: CASSSFRDTVSYEQYF.

The chain has TRBV3-1 (or the pseudogene TRBV3-2) and TRBJ2-7, with no clear D. Germline V gene sequence: CDR1 LGHDT, CDR2 YNNKEL (reference sequence). The CDR3 runs 14 residues. Deletions cut 0 bases from V and 3 bases from J, with 9 bases between. The CDR3 sequence is CASSQEWANYEQYF. The CDR3 DNA is TGTGCCAGCAGCCAAGAGTGGGCGAACTACGAGCAGTACTTC.

This clone has only a few counts. The gene calls are TRBV11-2 and TRBJ1-1, with D maybe TRBD1 (5 bases). This CDR3 is built from 17 residues. V lost 5 bases and J lost 5, with 24 bases in between. Germline CDR1 is SGHAT and CDR2 is FQNNGV. Written as DNA, the CDR3 is TGTGCCAGCAGCCCCTCTAGACAGAGAGAGCCGAGGACTGAAGCTTTCTTT. It is translated as CASSPSRQREPRTEAFF.